The sequence of this TCR beta chain was determined in a study of cytotoxic CD8 clonotypes in ibrutinib-treated CLL. Generated by immunoSEQ multiplex PCR, the TCRdb table keeps only in-frame clones and is missing some. The repertoire holds 76,000 or so clones, with less than 90% as singletons. Germline CDR1 is LNHDA and CDR2 is SQIVND (reference sequence). V was clipped by 5 bases and J by 3 bases, with 17 bases between them. The CDR3 sequence is 16 residues long. The sequences come from PBMCs, collected after 24 months of ibrutinib treatment. V usage is TRBV19 and J usage is TRBJ2-1, with D perhaps matching TRBD1 (5 bases). This receptor was taken from a human donor with chronic lymphocytic leukemia. The CDR3 spells CASSSSTVRFYNEQFF. In nucleotides, the CDR3 is TGTGCCAGTAGTTCCTCGACAGTCAGATTCTACAATGAGCAGTTCTTC.